This T cell receptor beta chain was sequenced for a study of blood T cell repertoires in COVID-19. Study background: From the United States, Italy and Spain came samples of acute and convalescent COVID-19. The cDNA or gDNA used as material had been derived from T cells, B-cell-depleted T cells, or PBMCs.

The CDR3 is made up of 11 amino acids. In the original workflow: Amplification with reference gene primers provided the estimates of nucleated cell counts. The protocol was immunoSEQ multiplex PCR, while the TCRdb copy is restricted to in-frame clones and leaves out a portion. V and J calls and clone size come straight from that table; D and trimming were deduced from the DNA. Altogether a few hundred thousand clones are present, 89% being singletons, with the ten largest covering about 4.5%. This receptor was identified in a middle-aged woman who had recovered from COVID-19. The chain couples TRBV21-1 to TRBJ2-2; TRBD1, the table's D call, was not compared with the DNA. TRBV21-1 represents a pseudogene. Input material: peripheral blood. The CDR3 coding sequence is TGTGGCATATGCAGGGTGATAGAGCTGTTTTTT. Translated: CGICRVIELFF.